These 25 T cell receptor beta chains were all obtained from the same sample, sequenced in a study of T cell responses to AZD1222 COVID-19 vaccine. Data came from immunoSEQ multiplex PCR; TCRdb stores just in-frame clones and leaves some out. The sample lists 120,000 to 150,000 clones, 90% to 95% occurring once. The material was peripheral blood, obtained on day 0 of AZD1222 vaccination. All receptors derive from an adult in good health.

The V call is TRBV6-5, the J call TRBJ2-5; 10 nucleotides line up with TRBD1. CDR1 is MNHEY and CDR2 is SVGAGI in the germline V gene. V trimming: 6 bases; J trimming: 4 bases; junction bases outside the gene matches: 5. The CDR3 spans 14 residues. CDR3 coding DNA: TGTGCCAGCAGGACAGGGGGCCGAGGAGAGACCCAGTACTTC. The encoded protein is CASRTGGRGETQYF.

The rearrangement links TRBV11-2 to TRBJ2-1; D unresolved. The V and J ends lost 4 bases and 0 bases respectively, with 10 bases between them. The V gene's germline CDR1 is SGHAT and CDR2 FQNNGV. The CDR3 extends over 15 amino acids. As DNA, the CDR3 is TGTGCCAGCAGCTATCTAGAAAACTCCTACAATGAGCAGTTCTTC. Its protein product is CASSYLENSYNEQFF.

CDR3 nucleotides: TGCGCCAGCAGCTTGGCGGGACAGGGAAACACCATATATTTT. Amino acid sequence: CASSLAGQGNTIYF. The V call is TRBV5-1, the J call TRBJ1-3, with 7 bases identical to TRBD1. The junction had 1 base not matched to a gene; V was cut back by 0 bases and J by 4 bases. The CDR3 runs 14 residues. Germline CDR1 reads SGHRS; CDR2 reads YFSETQ.

This sequence joins TRBV6-6 and TRBJ1-3, with D maybe TRBD1 (5 bases). Germline CDR1 MNHNY, CDR2 SVGAGI (reference sequence). The CDR3 runs to 16 residues. Trimming left V 5 bases short and J 1 base short, with 15 bases between. The CDR3 protein is CASSNRRGSSGNTIYF. In DNA form, the CDR3 reads TGTGCCAGCAGTAATCGCCGGGGGTCTTCTGGAAACACCATATATTTT.

The rearrangement uses TRBV14 and TRBJ2-6; D remains ambiguous. This CDR3 comprises 16 residues. Trimming removed 4 bases from V and 1 base from J, with 11 bases in between. Germline-derived CDR1 and CDR2 are SGHDN and FVKESK. CDR3: CASSRWSSSGANVLTF. Here the CDR3 DNA reads TGTGCCAGCAGCCGATGGTCGTCGTCTGGGGCCAACGTCCTGACTTTC.

The chain joins TRBV6-2 or TRBV6-3 to TRBJ2-7; D unclear. V was pared by 5 bases and J by 3 bases, with 17 bases between. Germline CDR1 reads MNHEY; CDR2 reads SVGEGT. This CDR3 has 15 residues. The CDR3 is CASSQPFSHHYEQYF. DNA for the CDR3: TGTGCCAGCAGTCAGCCCTTCAGCCACCACTACGAGCAGTACTTC.

The J gene is TRBJ1-2, the V gene TRBV30, with 7 bases matching TRBD1. Germline V gene sequence: CDR1 GTSNPN, CDR2 SVGIG (reference sequence). The CDR3 consists of 13 residues. The J segment lost 2 bases and the V segment lost 8 bases, leaving 8 bases of the junction unmatched. The CDR3 DNA sequence: TGTGCCAGAACAGGGGCAGGGAACTATGGCTACACCTTC. It codes for CARTGAGNYGYTF.

This clone was recorded only once. The chain joins TRBV30 to TRBJ1-4; unclear D gene. Germline assignment: CDR1 GTSNPN and CDR2 SVGIG (reference sequence). The V end was cut by 2 bases, the J end by 8 bases, with 18 bases between. This CDR3 spans 15 amino acids. The CDR3 here is CAWSPRHGEPEKLFF. The CDR3 bases are TGTGCCTGGAGTCCTAGGCACGGGGAACCGGAAAAACTGTTTTTT.

The chain joins TRBV7-8 to TRBJ2-7, with 9 bases lining up with TRBD1. CDR1 and CDR2 (germline): SGHVS, FQNEAQ. There are 14 residues in the CDR3. Unmatched junction bases numbered 6, after V lost 3 bases and J lost 6 bases. CDR3 region: CASSFRDRAGEQYF. As DNA, the CDR3 is TGTGCCAGCAGCTTCCGGGACAGGGCTGGCGAGCAGTACTTC.

The chain recombines TRBV6-1 with TRBJ2-3; 13 bases agree with TRBD2. This CDR3 spans 17 amino acids. Germline values: CDR1 MNHNS, CDR2 SASEGT. Trimming took 1 base from V and 5 from J; bases not matched to a gene: 6. The DNA for the CDR3 is TGTGCCAGCAGTGAAGAGGCGGGACTAGCGGGGAGAGATACGCAGTATTTT. Protein product: CASSEEAGLAGRDTQYF.

The chain links TRBV2 to TRBJ2-3; maybe TRBD1 (6 bases). CDR1 and CDR2 from the germline V gene are SNHLY and FYNNEI. With 4 bases removed from V and 5 bases from J, the gap between germline ends came to 10 bases. The CDR3 is 13 residues long. As DNA, the CDR3 is TGTGCCAGCAGTGTTACAGGGCGAGATACGCAGTATTTT. It specifies CASSVTGRDTQYF.

The V call is TRBV9, the J call TRBJ1-2; unclear D gene. CDR1 and CDR2 (germline): SGDLS, YYNGEE. V was pared by 3 bases and J by 6 bases, with 9 bases between. The CDR3 is 12 residues long. As DNA, the CDR3 is TGTGCCAGCAGCGGGCAAGACGATGGCTACACCTTC. Its protein is CASSGQDDGYTF.

The chain carries TRBV5-1 and TRBJ2-7; D not resolved. This CDR3 region has 15 residues. Trimming cost V 0 bases and J 3 bases, with 13 bases left between them. The germline gives CDR1 SGHRS, CDR2 YFSETQ. The CDR3 DNA is TGCGCCAGCAGCTTGGGCGTTGGTCAGTTCTACGAGCAGTACTTC. Residues: CASSLGVGQFYEQYF.

The CDR3 region is CASSQGGLEGGGRQPQHF. The CDR3 DNA reads TGCGCCAGCAGCCAAGGGGGTTTGGAGGGAGGTGGACGACAGCCCCAGCATTTT. The chain has TRBV4-1 and TRBJ1-5, with unresolved D. V dropped 1 base and J dropped 7 bases, with 23 bases sitting between them. Germline CDR1 reads MGHRA; CDR2 reads YSYEKL. The CDR3 loop spans 18 amino acids.

The V and J genes are TRBV7-2 and TRBJ1-5; D is unclear. Germline loops: CDR1 SGHTA, CDR2 FQGNSA. Trimming left V 1 base short and J 6 bases short, with 10 bases between. The CDR3 is made up of 14 amino acids. The chain's CDR3 is CASSLGVLGQPQHF. The CDR3 coding sequence is TGTGCCAGCAGCTTAGGGGTTCTAGGTCAGCCCCAGCATTTT.

The CDR3 loop is CASSQGGGAGNEQFF. The CDR3 coding sequence is TGCGCCAGCAGCCAAGGAGGGGGGGCAGGCAATGAGCAGTTCTTC. J is TRBJ2-1 and V is TRBV4-1, with D perhaps TRBD2 (7 bases). Germline CDR1 MGHRA, CDR2 YSYEKL. The V end lost 1 base, the J end lost 6 bases, and 13 bases lay between the germline ends. This CDR3 region has 15 residues.

V is TRBV2 and J is TRBJ2-1, with 9 bases aligning to TRBD2. This CDR3 is built from 15 residues. CDR1 is SNHLY, CDR2 FYNNEI, per germline. J gave up 6 bases and V 2 bases, and 5 bases lay outside the gene matches. DNA of the CDR3: TGTGCCAGCAGTGAAATGAGCGGGAGGTTCAATGAGCAGTTCTTC. Amino acids: CASSEMSGRFNEQFF.

The chain links TRBV7-9 to TRBJ1-1; no definite D call. Trimming took off 0 bases at V and 6 bases at J, with 14 bases between the two ends. Looked up from germline, CDR1 is SEHNR and CDR2 is FQNEAQ (reference sequence). The CDR3 length is 15 residues. The CDR3 reads CASSLARVSPAEAFF. CDR3 nucleotide sequence: TGTGCCAGCAGCTTAGCTCGTGTTAGCCCAGCTGAAGCTTTCTTT. Full variable domain (missing parts from reference TRBV7-9 and TRBJ1-1): DTGVSQNPRHKITKRGQNVTFRCDPISEHNRLYWYRQTLGQGPEFLTYFQNEAQLEKSRLLSDRFSAERPKGSFSTLEIQRTEQGDSAMYLCASSLARVSPAEAFFGQGTRLTVV.

The CDR3 DNA is TGTGCCAGCAGTGAGAGTACAGGGGCTGGAAACACCATATATTTT. Protein sequence: CASSESTGAGNTIYF. The chain combines TRBV25-1 with TRBJ1-3, with TRBD1 matching 7 bases. There are 15 residues in the CDR3. The germline V gene has CDR1 MGHDK and CDR2 SYGVNS. Germline trimming cut 3 bases from V and 2 bases from J; bases unmatched to any gene: 4.

The rearrangement uses TRBV29-1 and TRBJ1-2; D is possibly TRBD1 (6 bases). The CDR3 runs 11 residues. V was trimmed by 0 bases and J by 14 bases, leaving 13 bases between them. Germline V gene data show CDR1 as SQVTM and CDR2 as ANQGSEA. CDR3 nucleotides: TGCAGCGTTGAAGATCGGACAGTCCATACCTTC. Encoded protein: CSVEDRTVHTF.

J is TRBJ2-3 and V is TRBV3-1 (or the pseudogene TRBV3-2), with TRBD1 matching 10 bases. V was pared by 4 bases and J by 5 bases, with 6 bases of the junction left unmatched. The CDR3 contains 15 residues. The germline CDR1 and CDR2 sequences are LGHDT and YNNKEL (reference sequence). For the CDR3, the DNA is TGTGCCAGCAGCCCCGGGACAGGGGTTTTAGATACGCAGTATTTT. Translating gives CASSPGTGVLDTQYF.

The chain joins TRBV2 to TRBJ2-1; TRBD1 aligns across 7 bases. CDR3 length equals 14 residues. With 5 bases clipped from V and 5 bases from J, the junction kept 6 bases outside the gene matches. The germline gives CDR1 SNHLY, CDR2 FYNNEI. The CDR3 DNA sequence: TGTGCCAGCAGTTTACAGGGGTGGGACAATGAGCAGTTCTTC. Translation: CASSLQGWDNEQFF. Full variable domain (rest looked up from reference TRBV2 and TRBJ2-1): EPEVTQTPSHQVTQMGQEVILRCVPISNHLYFYWYRQILGQKVEFLVSFYNNEISEKSEIFDDQFSVERPDGSNFTLKIRSTKLEDSAMYFCASSLQGWDNEQFFGPGTRLTVL.

The chain combines TRBV14 with TRBJ1-2; a possible D gene is TRBD1 (5 bases). Germline V gives CDR1 SGHDN, CDR2 FVKESK. The V and J ends lost 2 bases and 7 bases respectively, with 26 bases between them. This CDR3 has 18 residues. CDR3 amino acids: CASSQSWGSGRRGFGYTF. CDR3 nucleotide sequence: TGTGCCAGCAGCCAAAGTTGGGGGTCGGGACGGAGAGGGTTTGGCTACACCTTC.

This chain uses TRBV9 with TRBJ2-1; D uncertain. This CDR3 region has 15 residues. The V gene lost 3 bases and the J gene lost 7 bases, with 17 bases spanning the gap. The germline CDR1 and CDR2 sequences are SGDLS and YYNGEE. The DNA of the CDR3 is TGTGCCAGCAGCGGATGGACGGGCCCTGGGAATGAGCAGTTCTTC. Its protein product is CASSGWTGPGNEQFF.

V gene TRBV27 combines with J gene TRBJ1-2; 8 bases line up with TRBD1. With V trimmed by 6 bases and J by 7 bases, 7 bases remained unmatched. This CDR3 is 13 amino acids long. Looked up from germline, CDR1 is MNHEY and CDR2 is SMNVEV (reference sequence). DNA for the CDR3: TGTGCCAGCAGCCGGACAGGGTTCGTTGGCTACACCTTC. Protein: CASSRTGFVGYTF.